This TCR beta chain was recovered during a study of blood T cells in healthy people across ages. The sample holds a few counts of this clonotype. As yet, its antigen is unknown. Drawing of peripheral blood yielded ten milliliters from each donor. The study, taken as a whole, reports: Unknown donor CMV status possibly confounded expanded clonotype changes.

Using a J-beta primer mix together with a sample-barcoded 5' primer, a second PCR was run for roughly 6 to 12 cycles. The authors tagged each cDNA molecule using a template-switch adaptor with 12 random nucleotides. From each sample, at least 3 million paired-end reads containing CDR3 were obtained. TCRdb reanalysed the 5' RACE reads using MiXCR and keeps one entry per CDR3 protein. The data show some 690,000 distinct CDR3 sequences, about 24% seen once. This CDR3 contains 13 residues. V lost 3 bases to trimming and J lost 7 bases, with 12 bases between them. The V and J genes are TRBV12-3 or TRBV12-4 and TRBJ1-2; D is unclear. The sequence derives from a man aged 70 or older in good health. Sequencing input: blood. The CDR3: CASSFKGSGGYTF. As DNA, the CDR3 is TGTGCCAGCAGTTTTAAGGGTTCTGGTGGCTACACCTTC.